This is a list of T cell receptor beta chains from one sample in a study of blood T cell repertoires in COVID-19. Here immunoSEQ multiplex PCR was the method, and the copy in TCRdb shows in-frame clones only, minus some. This table holds under 200,000 clones, approximately 82% found once. The sample was PBMCs or T cells enriched from blood (not recorded which). The receptors originated from a woman between 50 and 59 years old who had recovered from COVID-19. Each CDR3 is given with its conserved first and last residue. Each record gives: V gene, D gene, J gene, clone size, CDR3 DNA, CDR3 protein. A D gene is named only where the DNA matches it firmly. Clone size appears in some rows only: once, few, many, or a class for an expanded clone.

>TRBV7-8|.|TRBJ1-2|.
TGTGCCAGCATAGAAGACAGCCGGAGCTATGGCTACACCTTC
CASIEDSRSYGYTF
>TRBV12-3/TRBV12-4|.|TRBJ1-2|.
TGTGCCAGCAGTTTTGGGCAGAACTATGGCTACACCTTC
CASSFGQNYGYTF
>TRBV10-3|.|TRBJ1-6|.
TGTGCCAGCTGGACAGACTACTATAATTCACCCCTCCACTTT
CASWTDYYNSPLHF
>TRBV7-2|.|TRBJ2-5|.
TGTGCCAGCAGCTTAGGCCGGCCTCAGGGGTACCAAGAGACCCAGTACTTC
CASSLGRPQGYQETQYF
>TRBV2|.|TRBJ1-6|.
TGTGCCAGCAGCCCGACAGCTCAGCTTTCACCCCTCCACTTT
CASSPTAQLSPLHF
>TRBV12-3/TRBV12-4|.|TRBJ1-2|.
TGTGCCAGCAGACGCTTCCTTGGGGGGGGCTACACCTTC
CASRRFLGGGYTF
>TRBV4-3|.|TRBJ2-1|.
TGCGCCAGCAGCCCAAGCCCCTCGGAGAGGCATGAGCAGTTCTTC
CASSPSPSERHEQFF
>TRBV29-1|.|TRBJ1-4|.
TGCAGCGCCGTGGGGGCAAATTCTAATGAAAAACTGTTTTTT
CSAVGANSNEKLFF
>TRBV27|TRBD1|TRBJ1-6|.
TGTGCCAGCAGTGGGCGGCAGGGGGCGTCGTCACCCCTCCACTTT
CASSGRQGASSPLHF
>TRBV19|.|TRBJ1-1|.
TGTGCCAGTAGTGCCCCCGGGAGAGTGAACACTGAAGCTTTCTTT
CASSAPGRVNTEAFF
>TRBV6-2/TRBV6-3|TRBD2|TRBJ2-2|.
TGTGCCAGCAGTCTAAGCGGGATGAACACCGGGGAGCTGTTTTTT
CASSLSGMNTGELFF
>TRBV19|.|TRBJ1-5|.
TGTGCCAGTAGTATCACAGGGCGGGAGAGCAATCAGCCCCAGCATTTT
CASSITGRESNQPQHF
>TRBV6-5|.|TRBJ1-2|.
TGTGCCAGCAGACAGATCTATGGCTACACCTTC
CASRQIYGYTF
>TRBV3-1/TRBV3-2|TRBD1|TRBJ1-1|.
TGTGCCAGCAGCCAAGCGGACAGGGAGGGAACTGAAGCTTTCTTT
CASSQADREGTEAFF
>TRBV6-5|.|TRBJ1-1|once
TGTGCCAGCAGTACCCAAGGGGGAGCTTTCTTT
CASSTQGGAFF
>TRBV7-9|.|TRBJ2-2|.
TGTGCCAGCAGTCGCGACACCGGGGAGCTGTTTTTT
CASSRDTGELFF
>TRBV21-1|.|TRBJ1-1|once
TGTGCCAGCAGCAAAGACGGGAAATGGACAGTAAGGGACCCTGAAGCTTTCTTT
CASSKDGKWTVRDPEAFF
>TRBV7-9|.|TRBJ1-5|.
TGTGCCAGCACATATTCAGGGGTCCAGCATTTT
CASTYSGVQHF
>TRBV7-9|TRBD2|TRBJ2-6|.
TGTGCCAGCAGCTCGGCGGGGGGGAACTCTGGGGCCAACGTCCTGACTTTC
CASSSAGGNSGANVLTF
>TRBV18|TRBD1|TRBJ1-6|.
TGTGCCAGCGGGACAGGGAACTCACCCCTCCACTTT
CASGTGNSPLHF
>TRBV5-4|.|TRBJ1-5|.
TGTGCCAGCAGCTTGGCAGGGCTTCGTCAGCCCCAGCATTTT
CASSLAGLRQPQHF
>TRBV5-1|TRBD1|TRBJ2-1|once
TGCGCCAGCAGCTTTTCCGGGACAGGGGGGTGGGATGAGCAGTTCTTC
CASSFSGTGGWDEQFF
>TRBV10-2|TRBD1|TRBJ1-4|.
TGCGCCACCTGGACAGGGCTTAATGACGGAAAACTGTTTTTT
CATWTGLNDGKLFF
>TRBV19|TRBD1|TRBJ2-1|once
TGTGCCAGTACCTCCGGGACAGGGTCCTACAATGAGCAGTTCTTC
CASTSGTGSYNEQFF
>TRBV2|.|TRBJ2-5|.
TGTGCCAGCAGTGAAGGACAGGGCGGGGGGGAGACCCAGTACTTC
CASSEGQGGGETQYF
>TRBV7-2|.|TRBJ1-2|few
TGTGCCAGCAGCTTATTGACAGACCGGGGCTACACCTTC
CASSLLTDRGYTF
>TRBV30|TRBD1|TRBJ1-2|.
TGTGCCTGGAGCATAGGGACAGGGAACTATGGCTACACCTTC
CAWSIGTGNYGYTF
>TRBV9|.|TRBJ2-1|.
TGTGCCAGCCACTCCGAGCCACACAATGAGCAGTTCTTC
CASHSEPHNEQFF
>TRBV25-1|TRBD1|TRBJ1-2|once
TGTGCCAGCAGCACTTCCGGGACAGGGGACTTAGGAGTTGGTGGCTACACCTTC
CASSTSGTGDLGVGGYTF
>TRBV7-2|TRBD1|TRBJ1-2|once
TGTGCCAGCAGCCCGGCCGGGACAGGGGGGCATGGCTACACCTTC
CASSPAGTGGHGYTF
>TRBV25-1|.|TRBJ1-2|.
TGTGCCAGCAGTGAACCAGGGAGGGGTGGCTACACCTTC
CASSEPGRGGYTF
>TRBV7-2|.|TRBJ1-3|.
TGTGCCAGCAGCTTAAGTGGAAGGACAGTAGGAAACACCATATATTTT
CASSLSGRTVGNTIYF
>TRBV6-5|.|TRBJ1-1|.
TGTGCCAGCATCTCATTGGGGGCCAGCACTGAAGCTTTCTTT
CASISLGASTEAFF
>TRBV2|.|TRBJ1-1|once
TGTGCCAGCAGTATCTACCGGGACACCTGGATCGAAGCTTTCTTT
CASSIYRDTWIEAFF
>TRBV21-1|.|TRBJ1-6|.
TGTGCCAGCAGCAAAGGTGGAGTAGATTCACCCCTCCACTTT
CASSKGGVDSPLHF
>TRBV27|TRBD1|TRBJ1-5|.
TGTGCCAGCAGCCTACGGGGGACAGCTTATAGCAATCAGCCCCAGCATTTT
CASSLRGTAYSNQPQHF
>TRBV10-1|.|TRBJ1-1|.
TGCGCCAGCAGTGAGTACAGGGATGGAACTGAAGCTTTCTTT
CASSEYRDGTEAFF
>TRBV7-2|.|TRBJ2-3|.
TGTGCCAGCAGCTTCGACTTAGATACGCAGTATTTT
CASSFDLDTQYF
>TRBV12-3/TRBV12-4|TRBD1|TRBJ1-3|once
TGTGCCAGCAGGGCAGGGGGGGGAAACACCATATATTTT
CASRAGGGNTIYF
>TRBV28|.|TRBJ1-2|.
TGTGCCAGCAGACGCGGCGGATTTAACTATGGCTACACCTTC
CASRRGGFNYGYTF
>TRBV19|.|TRBJ1-5|.
TGTGCCAGTAGTATCGGGGGGGTCCCGGGACAGCCCCAGCATTTT
CASSIGGVPGQPQHF
>TRBV7-2|.|TRBJ1-5|.
TGTGCCAGCAGCCCTACCGGGAATCAGCCCCAGCATTTT
CASSPTGNQPQHF